The 32 T cell receptor beta chains below were found in one sample sequenced in a study of shared clonotypes between healthy human individuals. CD8 cells regarded as naive lacked CD45RO, were positively chosen for CCR7, and omitted terminally differentiated effector memory CD45RA+ cells. Profiling relied on immunoSEQ multiplex PCR, and the TCRdb table lists in-frame clones only, not all of them. The repertoire holds 1.5 million to 2.5 million clones, with about 95% as singletons. The sequenced material came from naive CD8+ T cells sorted from blood. These receptors were collected from a man between 18 and 35 years old in good health.

The rearrangement links TRBV28 to TRBJ2-7; 12 bases are shared with TRBD1. The germline gives CDR1 MDHEN, CDR2 SYDVKM. The V and J ends lost 3 bases and 7 bases, in that order; junction bases with no gene match: 4. The CDR3 loop spans 14 amino acids. CDR3 region: CASSFGTGGWEQYF. The DNA for the CDR3 is TGTGCCAGCAGTTTCGGGACAGGGGGCTGGGAGCAGTACTTC. The full variable domain, rest sourced from reference TRBV28 and TRBJ2-7, is DVKVTQSSRYLVKRTGEKVFLECVQDMDHENMFWYRQDPGLGLRLIYFSYDVKMKEKGDIPEGYSVSREKKERFSLILESASTNQTSMYLCASSFGTGGWEQYFGPGTRLTVT.

The chain couples TRBV4-2 to TRBJ2-7; 9 nucleotides line up with TRBD2. The V and J ends lost 0 bases and 4 bases, in that order; junction bases with no gene match: 4. The CDR3 has 15 amino acids. Germline CDR1 LGHNA, CDR2 YNFKEQ. In DNA form, the CDR3 reads TGTGCCAGCAGCCAAGATCGCGGGGGGGCGTACGAGCAGTACTTC. It encodes CASSQDRGGAYEQYF.

In regard to this clone: This sample also contains other DNA sequences that code for the same CDR3. The V gene is TRBV10-3, the J gene TRBJ1-5; D call uncertain. Between the trimmed V and J ends, which lost 0 bases and 1 base, there was a span of 4 bases. The length of the CDR3 is 14 residues. Per the germline V gene, CDR1 is ENHRY and CDR2 is SYGVKD. CDR3 nucleotides: TGTGCCATCAGTGAGTCAGGGAGCAATCAGCCCCAGCATTTT. Residues: CAISESGSNQPQHF.

The chain is built from TRBV27 and TRBJ2-3; the match to TRBD2 covers 10 bases. Germline values: CDR1 MNHEY, CDR2 SMNVEV (reference sequence). This CDR3 is 15 amino acids long. Trimming removed 6 bases from V and 2 bases from J; junction bases left unmatched: 5. The CDR3 nucleotides are TGTGCCAGCAGCCGGACTAGCGGCCACACAGATACGCAGTATTTT. This encodes CASSRTSGHTDTQYF.

The V and J genes are TRBV4-1 and TRBJ1-3; possible D gene TRBD1, 5 bases. V gave up 4 bases and J gave up 3 bases, with 13 bases separating them. Germline V CDR1 and CDR2: MGHRA, YSYEKL. The CDR3 sequence is 15 residues long. The CDR3 nucleotides are TGCGCCAGCAGCCTGTCAGTACAGGATGGAAACACCATATATTTT. Translated: CASSLSVQDGNTIYF.

The chain has TRBV11-2 and TRBJ2-5; unclear D gene. Germline CDR1 SGHAT, CDR2 FQNNGV. The CDR3 spans 13 residues. The germline V and J ends were trimmed by 2 bases and 4 bases, with 8 bases remaining between them. The CDR3 loop reads CASSLFPRETQYF. CDR3 coding DNA: TGTGCCAGCAGCTTATTCCCCAGAGAGACCCAGTACTTC. Full variable domain (missing parts from reference TRBV11-2 and TRBJ2-5): EAGVAQSPRYKIIEKRQSVAFWCNPISGHATLYWYQQILGQGPKLLIQFQNNGVVDDSQLPKDRFSAERLKGVDSTLKIQPAKLEDSAVYLCASSLFPRETQYFGPGTRLLVL.

The rearrangement uses TRBV28 and TRBJ1-3; weak D call: TRBD1 (6 bases). CDR1 is MDHEN, CDR2 SYDVKM, per germline. V lost 2 bases, J lost 1 base, and 15 bases lay in between. The CDR3 runs 17 residues. The CDR3 spells CASSLVMGGRSGNTIYF. As DNA, the CDR3 is TGTGCCAGCAGTTTAGTAATGGGGGGCAGATCTGGAAACACCATATATTTT.

This chain uses TRBV7-8 with TRBJ2-7; 12 bases align to TRBD2. Germline V lookup: CDR1 SGHVS, CDR2 FQNEAQ. Germline trimming cut 0 bases from V and 6 bases from J; bases unmatched to any gene: 9. The CDR3 covers 17 residues. The DNA of the CDR3 is TGTGCCAGCAGCTTAGCGCCGCTAGCGGGAGGGCCCGGCGAGCAGTACTTC. Its translation is CASSLAPLAGGPGEQYF.

V is TRBV19 and J is TRBJ2-7, with 9 nucleotides matching TRBD2. Germline CDR1 and CDR2: LNHDA and SQIVND (reference sequence). The V gene end was trimmed by 7 bases and the J gene end by 7 bases; junction bases not matched to a gene: 8. The CDR3 loop spans 13 amino acids. Written as DNA, the CDR3 is TGTGCCAGTACACCTAGCGGGATGGAGGAGCAGTACTTC. This encodes CASTPSGMEEQYF.

The chain's CDR3 is CASSPTSGGEETQYF. The CDR3 DNA sequence: TGTGCCAGCAGCCCGACTAGCGGGGGGGAAGAGACCCAGTACTTC. V usage is TRBV11-2 and J usage is TRBJ2-5; 14 bases are a match to TRBD2. Trimming at V came to 5 bases and at J to 3 bases, leaving 2 bases not matched to a gene. The V gene's germline CDR1 is SGHAT and CDR2 FQNNGV. The CDR3 contains 15 residues. The whole variable domain, remainder taken from reference TRBV11-2 and TRBJ2-5, is EAGVAQSPRYKIIEKRQSVAFWCNPISGHATLYWYQQILGQGPKLLIQFQNNGVVDDSQLPKDRFSAERLKGVDSTLKIQPAKLEDSAVYLCASSPTSGGEETQYFGPGTRLLVL.

The genes are TRBV7-9 and TRBJ1-1, with D possibly matching TRBD1 (6 bases). The CDR3 has 17 amino acids. Trimming pared 2 bases from V and 1 base from J, leaving 17 bases between. Germline V gives CDR1 SEHNR, CDR2 FQNEAQ (reference sequence). As DNA, the CDR3 is TGTGCCAGCAGCTTACCCCGGGACACAGGAGAGAACACTGAAGCTTTCTTT. It translates to CASSLPRDTGENTEAFF.

The chain carries TRBV6-1 and TRBJ1-3; D is undetermined. CDR3 size: 14 residues. Germline loops: CDR1 MNHNS, CDR2 SASEGT. Trimming left V 3 bases short and J 0 bases short, with 6 bases between. CDR3 sequence (DNA): TGTGCCAGCAGTGATTCCGTCTCTGGAAACACCATATATTTT. Protein sequence: CASSDSVSGNTIYF.

The chain couples TRBV10-2 to TRBJ2-2; D is unresolved. This CDR3 is built from 19 residues. The germline gives CDR1 WSHSY, CDR2 SAAADI. V lost 0 bases to trimming and J lost 0 bases, with 17 bases between them. DNA of the CDR3: TGCGCCAGCAGTGAGTCTAGGGATTCACCCCACCCGAACACCGGGGAGCTGTTTTTT. Translated, it gives CASSESRDSPHPNTGELFF.

The V gene is TRBV19, the J gene TRBJ2-7, with D possibly TRBD2 on 5 matching bases. V dropped 4 bases and J dropped 5 bases, with 12 bases sitting between them. The CDR3 runs 13 residues. From germline, CDR1 is LNHDA and CDR2 SQIVND (reference sequence). CDR3: CASSRFEGHEQYF. The DNA of the CDR3 is TGTGCCAGTAGTAGGTTCGAGGGCCACGAGCAGTACTTC. Complete variable domain (other parts from reference TRBV19 and TRBJ2-7): DGGITQSPKYLFRKEGQNVTLSCEQNLNHDAMYWYRQDPGQGLRLIYYSQIVNDFQKGDIAEGYSVSREKKESFPLTVTSAQKNPTAFYLCASSRFEGHEQYFGPGTRLTVT.

This chain uses TRBV12-5 with TRBJ2-1, with D perhaps given as TRBD1 or TRBD2 (6 bases each). In germline, CDR1 is LGHNT, CDR2 FRNRAP. V was trimmed by 2 bases and J by 10 bases, leaving 12 bases between them. The CDR3 loop spans 13 amino acids. CDR3: CASGLSGGQEQFF. CDR3 DNA: TGTGCTAGTGGTTTGTCTGGGGGGCAGGAGCAGTTCTTC.

This chain connects TRBV27 to TRBJ1-5; 10 positions match TRBD1. Germline lookup yields CDR1 MNHEY and CDR2 SMNVEV (reference sequence). This CDR3 has 18 amino acids. The junction had 12 bases not matched to a gene; V was cut back by 5 bases and J by 2 bases. The chain's CDR3 is CASSPLPGQGLGNQPQHF. The CDR3 nucleotides read TGTGCCAGCAGTCCGTTACCGGGACAGGGGTTGGGCAATCAGCCCCAGCATTTT.

A remark on this clone: This CDR3 is also generated by other DNA sequences in the sample. J is TRBJ1-4 and V is TRBV7-9; D is unclear. The V end lost 5 bases, the J end lost 5 bases, and 6 bases lay between the germline ends. This CDR3 is 12 amino acids long. CDR1 SEHNR and CDR2 FQNEAQ come from the germline V gene (reference sequence). CDR3 DNA: TGTGCCAGCAGCCCGCTGAATGAAAAACTGTTTTTT. Encoded protein: CASSPLNEKLFF.

The V and J genes are TRBV29-1 and TRBJ1-2, with 9 bases matching TRBD1. The V segment lost 7 bases and the J segment 4 bases; nucleotides outside the gene matches: 7. This CDR3 is 13 amino acids long. CDR1 is SQVTM, CDR2 ANQGSEA, per germline. The CDR3 sequence: CSDRTGEGYGYTF. CDR3 nucleotides: TGCAGCGACAGGACAGGGGAGGGCTATGGCTACACCTTC.

This clone was observed a single time. The genes are TRBV7-9 and TRBJ2-1; 9 bases agree with TRBD2. Trimming took 5 bases from V and 6 from J; bases not matched to a gene: 14. Germline V lookup: CDR1 SEHNR, CDR2 FQNEAQ (reference sequence). The CDR3 is 17 residues long. CDR3 in amino acids: CASSLRIAGDWGNEQFF. CDR3 bases: TGTGCCAGCAGCCTTCGGATAGCGGGAGATTGGGGCAATGAGCAGTTCTTC. Supplemented by reference TRBV7-9 and TRBJ2-1, the full variable domain reads DTGVSQNPRHKITKRGQNVTFRCDPISEHNRLYWYRQTLGQGPEFLTYFQNEAQLEKSRLLSDRFSAERPKGSFSTLEIQRTEQGDSAMYLCASSLRIAGDWGNEQFFGPGTRLTVL.

The chain employs TRBV29-1 and TRBJ2-7, with 7 bases that match TRBD1. Unmatched junction bases numbered 8, after V lost 3 bases and J lost 3 bases. Germline CDR1 SQVTM, CDR2 ANQGSEA. The CDR3 is 14 residues long. The CDR3 coding sequence is TGCAGCGTTGAGATTCCCGGGACAGTCTACGAGCAGTACTTC. Its translation: CSVEIPGTVYEQYF.

The chain links TRBV30 to TRBJ2-5, with no clear D. V lost 0 bases to trimming and J lost 2 bases, with 7 bases between them. The CDR3 length is 13 residues. Germline assignment: CDR1 GTSNPN and CDR2 SVGIG (reference sequence). CDR3: CAWSVEAQETQYF. In DNA form, the CDR3 reads TGTGCCTGGAGTGTAGAGGCACAAGAGACCCAGTACTTC.

The chain couples TRBV13 to TRBJ2-1; 10 positions match TRBD2. Per germline, CDR1 PRHDT and CDR2 FYEKMQ (reference sequence). The CDR3 runs to 15 residues. V shed 5 bases and J 9 bases; nucleotides not matched to a gene: 10. The CDR3 loop reads CASSPGSSGSFEQFF. The CDR3 DNA sequence: TGTGCCAGCAGCCCTGGGTCTAGCGGGAGTTTTGAGCAGTTCTTC.

This CDR3 is CASSIGRAGDPYEQYF. As DNA, the CDR3 is TGTGCCAGTAGTATAGGTCGGGCAGGGGATCCCTACGAGCAGTACTTC. The chain joins TRBV19 to TRBJ2-7; D perhaps matches TRBD1 (6 bases). Germline V gene sequence: CDR1 LNHDA, CDR2 SQIVND (reference sequence). Deletions cut 1 base from V and 2 bases from J, with 15 bases between. The CDR3 consists of 16 residues.

The V and J genes are TRBV4-1 and TRBJ1-2, with TRBD1 as a possible D gene (5 bases). The germline V gene has CDR1 MGHRA and CDR2 YSYEKL. Trimming removed 0 bases at V and 14 bases at J, with 19 bases between. The CDR3 is 14 amino acids. CDR3 loop: CASSQDQGALFNTF. The CDR3 DNA follows: TGCGCCAGCAGCCAAGACCAGGGCGCCCTTTTTAATACCTTC.

The genes are TRBV11-2 and TRBJ2-2; D not certain. V was pared by 2 bases and J by 0 bases, with 7 bases between. CDR3 length equals 15 residues. Germline V gene lookup returns CDR1 SGHAT and CDR2 FQNNGV. The CDR3 loop is CASSLQPTNTGELFF. The CDR3 nucleotides read TGTGCCAGCAGCTTACAGCCTACGAACACCGGGGAGCTGTTTTTT.

The rearrangement uses TRBV6-5 and TRBJ2-7, with D hard to call. V was cut by 0 bases and J by 0 bases, with 12 bases left in between. The CDR3 covers 16 residues. The germline CDR1 and CDR2 sequences are MNHEY and SVGAGI. The chain's CDR3 is CASSYSHVDPSYEQYF. The CDR3 DNA is TGTGCCAGCAGTTACTCCCATGTGGACCCCTCCTACGAGCAGTACTTC.

V is TRBV10-3 and J is TRBJ2-3, with D possibly matching TRBD1 (5 bases). CDR3 length: 14 amino acids. V was shortened by 5 bases and J by 3 bases, with 12 bases between the two germline ends. Germline CDR1 reads ENHRY; CDR2 reads SYGVKD. CDR3 nucleotide sequence: TGTGCCATCAGTATAGGGGAATCGACAGATACGCAGTATTTT. Translation: CAISIGESTDTQYF.

The V call is TRBV18, the J call TRBJ2-7; D not resolved. V lost 4 bases to trimming and J lost 0 bases, with 7 bases between them. The germline gives CDR1 KGHSH, CDR2 LQKENI. This CDR3 is built from 13 residues. The CDR3, as DNA: TGTGCCAGCTCACTGGGGAACTCCTACGAGCAGTACTTC. Translation gives CASSLGNSYEQYF.

A remark on this clone: The same CDR3 can be traced to other DNA sequences in this sample. DNA of the CDR3: TGTGCCTGGAGTGTAGTTGAGGGCGGGACTGAAGCTTTCTTT. It encodes CAWSVVEGGTEAFF. J is TRBJ1-1 and V is TRBV30; D remains unclear. Germline V gene sequence: CDR1 GTSNPN, CDR2 SVGIG (reference sequence). The CDR3 consists of 14 residues. The V and J ends lost 0 bases and 5 bases respectively, with 13 bases between them. Using reference TRBV30 and TRBJ1-1 for the parts outside the CDR3, the full variable domain is SQTIHQWPATLVQPVGSPLSLECTVEGTSNPNLYWYRQAAGRGLQLLFYSVGIGQISSEVPQNLSASRPQDRQFILSSKKLLLSDSGFYLCAWSVVEGGTEAFFGQGTRLTVV.

The V and J genes are TRBV12-5 and TRBJ1-5; 8 positions match TRBD1. The ends lost 5 bases at V and 1 base at J; junction bases unmatched: 4. Germline CDR1 is LGHNT and CDR2 is FRNRAP. The length of the CDR3 is 15 residues. The CDR3 spells CASGTDRESNQPQHF. The CDR3 DNA follows: TGTGCTAGTGGTACGGACAGGGAAAGCAATCAGCCCCAGCATTTT.

The chain carries TRBV19 and TRBJ1-1; tentative D call: TRBD1 (6 bases). The V gene's germline CDR1 is LNHDA and CDR2 SQIVND (reference sequence). The CDR3 covers 12 residues. Trimming left V 9 bases short and J 5 bases short, with 13 bases between. The CDR3 sequence: CASQTQGTEAFF. CDR3 bases: TGTGCCAGCCAAACACAGGGTACTGAAGCTTTCTTT. Filled out from reference TRBV19 and TRBJ1-1, the complete variable domain reads DGGITQSPKYLFRKEGQNVTLSCEQNLNHDAMYWYRQDPGQGLRLIYYSQIVNDFQKGDIAEGYSVSREKKESFPLTVTSAQKNPTAFYLCASQTQGTEAFFGQGTRLTVV.

The chain uses TRBV27 and TRBJ2-3; 7 bases line up with TRBD1. Germline values: CDR1 MNHEY, CDR2 SMNVEV (reference sequence). CDR3 length: 17 residues. The junction had 12 bases not matched to a gene; V was cut back by 6 bases and J by 0 bases. The chain's CDR3 is CASSPDRDSYSTDTQYF. The CDR3 nucleotides are TGTGCCAGCAGCCCAGACCGGGACAGCTATAGCACAGATACGCAGTATTTT.